This T cell receptor (beta chain) came from a study of patients and donors after allogeneic stem cell transplantation. TCRdb redid the calling of the RT-PCR reads with MiXCR, one entry per CDR3 protein. The sample contains some 230,000 distinct CDR3 sequences, around an eighth of which appear only once. Trimming removed 1 base from V and 0 bases from J, with 11 bases in between. Germline V gives CDR1 SGDLS, CDR2 YYNGEE. The CDR3 spans 16 residues. The receptor was derived from a human donor who was either an allogeneic HSCT recipient or a stem cell or donor lymphocyte infusion donor (not recorded which). It is not recorded whose cells these are; they may come from a transplant donor. What was sequenced was blood, either unsorted or a sorted T cell fraction (not recorded which). The chain recombines TRBV9 with TRBJ1-3, with D uncertain. The CDR3 loop is CASSVQKEYSGNTIYF. DNA for the CDR3: TGTGCCAGCAGCGTACAGAAGGAATACTCTGGAAACACCATATATTTT.